These T cell receptor beta chains were read from a single sample in a study of sequential checkpoint blockade in melanoma. Profiled with immunoSEQ multiplex PCR; TCRdb holds only in-frame clones, not every one. The sample lists tens of thousands of clones; about nine tenths were seen once. The starting material was CD8+ T cells sorted from blood (inferred from file names), obtained from a patient given nivolumab and ipilimumab in sequence. These receptors all stem from a human donor with melanoma. CDR3s include the opening cysteine and the closing phenylalanine or tryptophan. The order of the fields is J gene, V gene, clone size, D gene, CDR3 protein, CDR3 DNA. A D gene is named only where the DNA matches it firmly. Size is stated for part of the rows, as once, few or many counts, or as a class when the clone is expanded.

J: TRBJ2-3; V: TRBV28; size: -; D: -; CDR3: CASSPGVGTSTDTQYF; DNA: TGTGCCAGCAGTCCCGGGGTTGGGACTAGCACAGATACGCAGTATTTT
J: TRBJ1-1; V: TRBV4-3; size: -; D: -; CDR3: CASSQGTGGSTEAFF; DNA: TGCGCCAGCAGCCAAGGAACGGGAGGGAGCACTGAAGCTTTCTTT
J: TRBJ2-7; V: TRBV28; size: -; D: TRBD1; CDR3: CASSPRTGAFYEQYF; DNA: TGTGCCAGCAGTCCGCGGACAGGGGCCTTTTACGAGCAGTACTTC
J: TRBJ2-7; V: TRBV14; size: -; D: -; CDR3: CASSKRQRFPYEQYF; DNA: TGTGCCAGCAGTAAGAGACAGCGCTTCCCTTACGAGCAGTACTTC
J: TRBJ2-1; V: TRBV7-9; size: -; D: -; CDR3: CASSPEAGRGYNEQFF; DNA: TGTGCCAGCAGCCCAGAGGCGGGACGGGGATACAATGAGCAGTTCTTC
J: TRBJ2-7; V: TRBV19; size: few; D: TRBD2; CDR3: CASSIAAGGEQYF; DNA: TGTGCCAGTAGTATAGCGGCGGGAGGAGAGCAGTACTTC
J: TRBJ2-2; V: TRBV29-1; size: -; D: -; CDR3: CSVDLSGELFF; DNA: TGCAGCGTTGATCTGTCCGGGGAGCTGTTTTTT
J: TRBJ2-1; V: TRBV6-4; size: -; D: TRBD2; CDR3: CARTTSGTICEQFF; DNA: TGTGCCAGAACGACTAGCGGGACTATTTGTGAGCAGTTCTTC
J: TRBJ2-3; V: TRBV5-6; size: -; D: -; CDR3: CASSFYVGTSTDTQYF; DNA: TGTGCCAGCAGCTTTTATGTTGGGACTAGCACAGATACGCAGTATTTT
J: TRBJ1-3; V: TRBV19; size: few; D: -; CDR3: CASSIGGSSGNTIYF; DNA: TGTGCCAGTAGTATAGGTGGGAGCTCTGGAAACACCATATATTTT
J: TRBJ2-7; V: TRBV19; size: -; D: TRBD1; CDR3: CASSQDRGDYEQYF; DNA: TGTGCCAGTAGTCAAGACAGGGGGGACTACGAGCAGTACTTC
J: TRBJ2-5; V: TRBV6-1; size: -; D: TRBD1; CDR3: CASGDRGTQETQYF; DNA: TGTGCCAGCGGAGACAGGGGCACCCAAGAGACCCAGTACTTC
J: TRBJ1-1; V: TRBV7-9; size: -; D: -; CDR3: CASSFGLSEAFF; DNA: TGTGCCAGCAGCTTTGGGCTATCCGAAGCTTTCTTT
J: TRBJ2-5; V: TRBV19; size: -; D: TRBD1; CDR3: CASRSGTDRWAQYF; DNA: TGTGCCAGTAGGTCCGGGACAGATCGTTGGGCCCAGTACTTC
J: TRBJ2-2; V: TRBV18; size: -; D: -; CDR3: CASSSMGATGELFF; DNA: TGTGCCAGCTCCTCGATGGGGGCGACCGGGGAGCTGTTTTTT
J: TRBJ1-5; V: TRBV28; size: medium-sized; D: TRBD1; CDR3: CASSLGQAAQPQHF; DNA: TGTGCCAGCAGTCTCGGACAGGCGGCTCAGCCCCAGCATTTT
J: TRBJ2-1; V: TRBV7-6; size: -; D: -; CDR3: CASSLGSSSYNEQFF; DNA: TGTGCCAGCAGCTTAGGCTCTAGCTCCTACAATGAGCAGTTCTTC
J: TRBJ2-4; V: TRBV19; size: -; D: TRBD2; CDR3: CASSIGTSGISSAKNIQYF; DNA: TGTGCCAGTAGTATTGGGACTAGCGGGATTAGCTCAGCCAAAAACATTCAGTACTTC
J: TRBJ2-5; V: TRBV28; size: -; D: TRBD1; CDR3: CASSFLGTGMEQETQYF; DNA: TGTGCCAGCAGTTTCTTAGGGACAGGGATGGAACAAGAGACCCAGTACTTC
J: TRBJ1-2; V: TRBV4-3; size: -; D: -; CDR3: CASSQGRIGGATAYGYTF; DNA: TGCGCCAGCAGCCAAGGCCGAATAGGGGGGGCGACCGCCTATGGCTACACCTTC
J: TRBJ2-1; V: TRBV4-1; size: few; D: TRBD2; CDR3: CASSYPGLAGLNEQFF; DNA: TGCGCCAGCAGCTACCCGGGACTAGCGGGACTCAATGAGCAGTTCTTC
J: TRBJ1-5; V: TRBV25-1; size: once; D: -; CDR3: CASSDSSSIGNQPQHF; DNA: TGTGCCAGCAGTGACTCTAGCAGCATCGGGAATCAGCCCCAGCATTTT
J: TRBJ2-1; V: TRBV19; size: -; D: TRBD1; CDR3: CASSMIRDRGNNEQFF; DNA: TGTGCCAGTAGTATGATCAGGGACAGGGGGAACAATGAGCAGTTCTTC
J: TRBJ2-7; V: TRBV7-2; size: -; D: -; CDR3: CASSAITGSEQYF; DNA: TGTGCCAGCAGCGCCATAACAGGGTCCGAGCAGTACTTC
J: TRBJ2-5; V: TRBV29-1; size: -; D: TRBD2; CDR3: CSVLLAGGQTQYF; DNA: TGCAGCGTTCTTCTAGCGGGAGGGCAGACCCAGTACTTC
J: TRBJ2-3; V: TRBV6-4; size: -; D: -; CDR3: CASSGGPLGTDTQYF; DNA: TGTGCCAGCAGTGGGGGGCCCCTGGGCACAGATACGCAGTATTTT
J: TRBJ2-2; V: TRBV11-2; size: once; D: -; CDR3: CASSPRGLPFTGELFF; DNA: TGTGCCAGCAGCCCCCGGGGACTCCCCTTTACCGGGGAGCTGTTTTTT
J: TRBJ2-2; V: TRBV7-2; size: -; D: -; CDR3: CASSDREPRRAGELFF; DNA: TGTGCCAGCAGTGATCGGGAACCCCGGCGGGCCGGGGAGCTGTTTTTT
J: TRBJ2-5; V: TRBV15; size: -; D: TRBD1; CDR3: CATKPTQGVWETQYF; DNA: TGTGCCACCAAACCTACGCAGGGGGTCTGGGAGACCCAGTACTTC
J: TRBJ1-5; V: TRBV15; size: -; D: TRBD1; CDR3: CATSPKQGEIGNQPQHF; DNA: TGTGCCACCAGCCCTAAACAGGGGGAGATTGGCAATCAGCCCCAGCATTTT
J: TRBJ2-1; V: TRBV27; size: few; D: TRBD1; CDR3: CASSQGQVSYNEQFF; DNA: TGTGCCAGCAGTCAAGGACAGGTGTCGTACAATGAGCAGTTCTTC
J: TRBJ2-1; V: TRBV9; size: -; D: TRBD2; CDR3: CASSPRASGSSYNEQFF; DNA: TGTGCCAGCAGCCCTCGGGCTAGCGGGAGCTCCTACAATGAGCAGTTCTTC
J: TRBJ1-2; V: TRBV5-1; size: -; D: TRBD1; CDR3: CASSLDLRTGTLDGYTF; DNA: TGCGCCAGCAGCTTGGACCTTCGGACAGGGACCCTCGATGGCTACACCTTC
J: TRBJ2-2; V: TRBV19; size: -; D: TRBD2; CDR3: CASSIQGLAGLGELFF; DNA: TGTGCCAGTAGTATTCAGGGACTAGCGGGTCTTGGGGAGCTGTTTTTT
J: TRBJ2-5; V: TRBV5-1; size: -; D: -; CDR3: CASSFKDSQETQYF; DNA: TGCGCCAGCAGCTTTAAGGACAGTCAAGAGACCCAGTACTTC
J: TRBJ2-1; V: TRBV14; size: few; D: -; CDR3: CASSQAYNEQFF; DNA: TGTGCCAGCAGCCAAGCTTACAATGAGCAGTTCTTC
J: TRBJ2-1; V: TRBV19; size: -; D: -; CDR3: CASSIDPGSEQFF; DNA: TGTGCCAGTAGTATAGATCCTGGTAGTGAGCAGTTCTTC
J: TRBJ1-5; V: TRBV30; size: -; D: TRBD1; CDR3: CAWSVGTGLRQPQHF; DNA: TGTGCCTGGAGTGTAGGGACAGGGTTAAGGCAGCCCCAGCATTTT
J: TRBJ2-7; V: TRBV27; size: -; D: TRBD2; CDR3: CASSLLGSGSLDEQYF; DNA: TGTGCCAGCAGTTTATTGGGTAGCGGGAGCCTCGACGAGCAGTACTTC
J: TRBJ2-1; V: TRBV27; size: -; D: TRBD2; CDR3: CASSLFSGDAWNEQFF; DNA: TGTGCCAGCAGTTTGTTCAGCGGGGACGCCTGGAATGAGCAGTTCTTC
J: TRBJ2-1; V: TRBV30; size: -; D: -; CDR3: CAWRGDTLLNEQFF; DNA: TGTGCCTGGAGAGGGGACACCCTTCTCAATGAGCAGTTCTTC
J: TRBJ1-4; V: TRBV4-2; size: few; D: TRBD1; CDR3: CASSQHDRDEKLFF; DNA: TGTGCCAGCAGCCAGCACGACAGGGATGAAAAACTGTTTTTT
J: TRBJ2-7; V: TRBV27; size: -; D: TRBD1; CDR3: CASASPGQGDYEQYF; DNA: TGTGCCAGCGCCTCACCGGGACAGGGGGACTACGAGCAGTACTTC
J: TRBJ2-7; V: TRBV4-1; size: once; D: -; CDR3: CASSHGRASYEQYF; DNA: TGCGCCAGCAGCCACGGCAGGGCATCGTACGAGCAGTACTTC
J: TRBJ2-7; V: TRBV28; size: -; D: TRBD1; CDR3: CASSLPPQTGWGPVYEQYF; DNA: TGTGCCAGCAGTTTACCACCTCAGACAGGGTGGGGGCCGGTTTACGAGCAGTACTTC
J: TRBJ1-2; V: TRBV5-6; size: -; D: TRBD1; CDR3: CASSLGQGAQGYTF; DNA: TGTGCCAGCAGCTTAGGACAGGGGGCGCAGGGCTACACCTTC
J: TRBJ2-1; V: TRBV2; size: -; D: TRBD2; CDR3: CASSPRASGYYNEQFF; DNA: TGTGCCAGCAGTCCCCGGGCTAGCGGTTACTACAATGAGCAGTTCTTC
J: TRBJ1-3; V: TRBV19; size: few; D: -; CDR3: CASSITAGNTIYF; DNA: TGTGCCAGTAGTATTACAGCTGGAAACACCATATATTTT
J: TRBJ1-4; V: TRBV6-1; size: -; D: TRBD1; CDR3: CASTAGQGVAKLFF; DNA: TGTGCCAGCACCGCGGGACAGGGGGTTGCAAAACTGTTTTTT
J: TRBJ1-1; V: TRBV2; size: -; D: -; CDR3: CASKTPGEGLTEAFF; DNA: TGTGCCAGTAAAACCCCAGGGGAGGGTCTGACTGAAGCTTTCTTT